This TCR beta chain derives from a study of cytomegalovirus exposure and HLA in healthy donors. The donors were in the roughly 120-subject validation cohort, distinct from the approximately 610-subject first cohort. Generated by immunoSEQ multiplex PCR, the TCRdb table keeps only in-frame clones and is missing some. Of under 95,000 clones listed, roughly 94% were seen once; the top ten hold roughly 3.4%. Study-wide results and limits: Altogether, more than 150 TCR beta chains were recorded as cytomegalovirus-associated.

The CDR3 has 19 amino acids. Germline CDR1 is LNHNV and CDR2 is YYDKDF (reference sequence). V lost 0 bases and J 4 bases, leaving 24 bases between the germline ends. The sample holds a few counts of this clone. Its specificity is not known. The source is a woman under 30 in good health and CMV-seropositive. Sequencing was performed on PBMCs. The chain carries TRBV15 and TRBJ1-1; perhaps TRBD1 as D (6 bases). The CDR3 protein is CATSRDLWGRGGGVTEAFF. DNA for the CDR3: TGTGCCACCAGCAGAGATTTGTGGGGAAGGGGAGGGGGGGTCACTGAAGCTTTCTTT.